The rows below give T cell receptor beta chains drawn from one sample of a study of T cell responses to AZD1222 COVID-19 vaccine. The data were produced by immunoSEQ multiplex PCR, yet TCRdb's version contains in-frame clones alone and is incomplete. The table records 140,000 to 150,000 clones, around 89% of them present only once. The starting material was peripheral blood, obtained on day 0 of AZD1222 vaccination. The receptors derive from an adult in good health. Each CDR3 is given with its conserved first and last residue. A D gene is named only where the DNA matches it firmly. Clone size, where shown, is once, few, many, or a class for clones that have expanded.

d_call: TRBD1
clone_size: -
j_call: TRBJ2-3
v_call: TRBV18
cdr3_nt: TGTGCCAGCTCACCACCGGGACAGGCCACAGATACGCAGTATTTT
cdr3_aa: CASSPPGQATDTQYF

d_call: TRBD2
clone_size: once
j_call: TRBJ2-3
v_call: TRBV3-1/TRBV3-2
cdr3_nt: TGTGCCAGCAGCCGCGGAACTAGCGGGGGGACACGCACAGATACGCAGTATTTT
cdr3_aa: CASSRGTSGGTRTDTQYF

d_call: -
clone_size: -
j_call: TRBJ2-3
v_call: TRBV9
cdr3_nt: TGTGCCAGCAACCCCGGTGACACTGGATTCACAGATACGCAGTATTTT
cdr3_aa: CASNPGDTGFTDTQYF

d_call: -
clone_size: -
j_call: TRBJ2-7
v_call: TRBV24-1
cdr3_nt: TGTGCCACCAGTGATCCCAGACGGGTGGGCGAGCAGTACTTC
cdr3_aa: CATSDPRRVGEQYF

d_call: -
clone_size: -
j_call: TRBJ2-5
v_call: TRBV12-3/TRBV12-4
cdr3_nt: TGTGCCAGCAGCTCCCAAGAGACCCAGTACTTC
cdr3_aa: CASSSQETQYF

d_call: -
clone_size: -
j_call: TRBJ1-2
v_call: TRBV10-3
cdr3_nt: TGTGCCATCAGTGGTGATTTGGGAGGGGTTACCTATGGCTACACCTTC
cdr3_aa: CAISGDLGGVTYGYTF

d_call: TRBD1
clone_size: -
j_call: TRBJ2-1
v_call: TRBV6-4
cdr3_nt: TGTGCCAGCAGTGGAAACAGGGGGTACCATGAGCAGTTCTTC
cdr3_aa: CASSGNRGYHEQFF

d_call: TRBD1
clone_size: -
j_call: TRBJ1-1
v_call: TRBV18
cdr3_nt: TGTGCCAGCTCACCTCGGGGACGACAAGGGGTTGCAAACAGGGGCTCTGAAGCTTTCTTT
cdr3_aa: CASSPRGRQGVANRGSEAFF

d_call: TRBD1
clone_size: -
j_call: TRBJ1-1
v_call: TRBV5-6
cdr3_nt: TGTGCCAGCAGCCCCCAGGGGGGGTGGAACACTGAAGCTTTCTTT
cdr3_aa: CASSPQGGWNTEAFF

d_call: -
clone_size: -
j_call: TRBJ1-2
v_call: TRBV6-2/TRBV6-3
cdr3_nt: TGTGCCAGCAGTTACCTCTTGACAGCTAACTATGGCTACACCTTC
cdr3_aa: CASSYLLTANYGYTF

d_call: TRBD2
clone_size: -
j_call: TRBJ2-5
v_call: TRBV4-2
cdr3_nt: TGTGCCAGCAGCCAAGTGAGCGGGGGGGCCCAAGAGACCCAGTACTTC
cdr3_aa: CASSQVSGGAQETQYF